Described below is a single TCR beta chain sequence and its context. There are 18 residues in the CDR3. CDR1 and CDR2 from the germline V gene are LNHDA and SQIVND (reference sequence). V was cut by 5 bases and J by 4 bases, with 24 bases left in between. Some clones are missing from TCRdb's copy, which holds only in-frame ones; the method was immunoSEQ multiplex PCR. Among about 2.4 million clones listed, 93% were seen once. This sample is drawn from a study of shared clonotypes between healthy human individuals. The source is a man aged 18 to 35 in good health. Some clones in this sample may be carry-over from other donors' samples. Sequencing was carried out using naive CD4+ T cells from PBMCs. This sample's subset: CD45RA+ positively selected. V usage is TRBV19 and J usage is TRBJ1-3; maybe TRBD1 (5 bases). CDR3 bases: TGTGCCAGTAGTGCGGGGCAGCCGTTGAGTTCGAGGGGAAACACCATATATTTT. Translating gives CASSAGQPLSSRGNTIYF.